This T cell receptor beta chain came from a study of T cell responses to AZD1222 COVID-19 vaccine. Study findings and constraints: Clonal diversity was possibly underestimated; the donors were predominantly white British and more often female.

Of note for this clone: Its antigen is still unknown.

The method was immunoSEQ multiplex PCR; TCRdb's version includes in-frame clones alone and lacks a portion of them. The table includes about 180,000 clones, 94% detected once. The CDR3 covers 16 residues. The germline gives CDR1 SEHNR, CDR2 FQNEAQ (reference sequence). V lost 6 bases to trimming and J lost 5 bases, with 20 bases between them. The sequencing used peripheral blood, collected 28 days after the second AZD1222 dose. The sequence was collected from an adult who received the AZD1222 COVID-19 vaccine. The V and J genes are TRBV7-9 and TRBJ2-1; tentative D call: TRBD2 (6 bases). For the CDR3, the DNA is TGTGCCAGCAGTCGCTGGAGGGGACGGTTAGACAATGAGCAGTTCTTC. Translation: CASSRWRGRLDNEQFF.